There are a few counts of the clone carrying this T cell receptor beta chain. This specimen belongs to a study of blood T cell repertoires in COVID-19. Participants came from 20 to 25 US areas, aged roughly 18 to 90 years. Cohorts were based on clinical histories the participants reported. Recovered status applied to Cohort 3 donors who had two consecutive negative PCRs. It also applied to those with clearance or with symptom resolution. CDR3 length: 16 residues. Trimming shortened V by 5 bases and J by 1 base, and 17 bases separated the two germline ends. The V gene's germline CDR1 is LNHDA and CDR2 SQIVND (reference sequence). As processed by the authors: Reference gene primers were amplified, and this amplification served to estimate nucleated cell counts. TCRdb's table, derived via immunoSEQ multiplex PCR, lists solely in-frame clones and lacks some. V, J and clone size derive from that table, while D and trimming were established from the DNA sequence. The repertoire holds approximately 490,000 clones, with about 85% as singletons.

The receptor was derived from a woman aged 55-70 years who had recovered from COVID-19. The rearrangement uses TRBV19 and TRBJ1-1; D is ambiguous. Material for sequencing was PBMCs or T cells enriched from blood (not recorded which). This chain's CDR3 is CASSAASLGKNTEAFF. The CDR3 nucleotides are TGTGCCAGTAGTGCGGCATCCCTCGGGAAGAACACTGAAGCTTTCTTT.